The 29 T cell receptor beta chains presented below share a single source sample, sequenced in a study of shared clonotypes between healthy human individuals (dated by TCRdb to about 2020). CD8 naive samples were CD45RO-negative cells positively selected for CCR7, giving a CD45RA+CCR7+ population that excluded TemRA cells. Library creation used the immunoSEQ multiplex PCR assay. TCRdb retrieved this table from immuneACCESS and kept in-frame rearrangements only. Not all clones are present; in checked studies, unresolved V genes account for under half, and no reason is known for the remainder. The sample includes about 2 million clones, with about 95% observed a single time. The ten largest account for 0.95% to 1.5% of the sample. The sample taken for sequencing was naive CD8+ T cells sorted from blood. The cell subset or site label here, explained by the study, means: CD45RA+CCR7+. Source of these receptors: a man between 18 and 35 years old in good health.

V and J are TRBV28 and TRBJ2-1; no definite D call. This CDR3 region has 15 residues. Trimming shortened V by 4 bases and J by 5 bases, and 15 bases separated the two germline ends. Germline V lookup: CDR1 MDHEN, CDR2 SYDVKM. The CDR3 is CASSSPWTIDNEQFF. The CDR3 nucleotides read TGTGCCAGCAGTTCCCCCTGGACGATCGACAATGAGCAGTTCTTC.

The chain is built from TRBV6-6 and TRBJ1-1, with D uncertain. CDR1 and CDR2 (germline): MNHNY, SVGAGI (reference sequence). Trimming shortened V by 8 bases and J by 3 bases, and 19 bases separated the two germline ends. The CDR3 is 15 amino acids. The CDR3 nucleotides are TGTGCCAGCTCCCTTAAGGTGACGCCGCACACTGAAGCTTTCTTT. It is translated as CASSLKVTPHTEAFF.

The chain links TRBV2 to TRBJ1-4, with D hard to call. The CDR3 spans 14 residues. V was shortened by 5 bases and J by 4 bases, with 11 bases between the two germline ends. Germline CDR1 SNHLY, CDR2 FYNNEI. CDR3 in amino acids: CASSLRQFNEKLFF. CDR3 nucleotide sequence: TGTGCCAGCAGTCTCAGGCAATTTAATGAAAAACTGTTTTTT. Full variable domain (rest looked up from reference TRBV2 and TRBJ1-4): EPEVTQTPSHQVTQMGQEVILRCVPISNHLYFYWYRQILGQKVEFLVSFYNNEISEKSEIFDDQFSVERPDGSNFTLKIRSTKLEDSAMYFCASSLRQFNEKLFFGSGTQLSVL.

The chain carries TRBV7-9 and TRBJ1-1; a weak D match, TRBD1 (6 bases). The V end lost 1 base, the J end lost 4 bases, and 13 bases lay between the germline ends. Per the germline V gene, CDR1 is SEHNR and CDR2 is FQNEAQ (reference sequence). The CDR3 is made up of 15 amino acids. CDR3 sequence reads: CASSLVVDSGTEAFF. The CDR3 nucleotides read TGTGCCAGCAGCTTAGTGGTGGACAGCGGCACTGAAGCTTTCTTT.

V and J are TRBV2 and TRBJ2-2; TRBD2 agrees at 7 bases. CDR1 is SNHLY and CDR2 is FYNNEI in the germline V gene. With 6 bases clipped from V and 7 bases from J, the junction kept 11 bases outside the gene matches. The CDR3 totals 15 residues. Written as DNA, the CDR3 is TGTGCCAGCAGCCTACCAACTAGCGCAGACGGGGAGCTGTTTTTT. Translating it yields CASSLPTSADGELFF.

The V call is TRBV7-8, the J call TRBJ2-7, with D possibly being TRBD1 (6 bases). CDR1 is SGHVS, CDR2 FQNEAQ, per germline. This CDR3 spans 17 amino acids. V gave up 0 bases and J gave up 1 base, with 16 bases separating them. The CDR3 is CASSLALAGVLSYEQYF. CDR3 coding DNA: TGTGCCAGCAGCTTAGCGTTGGCAGGGGTACTTTCCTACGAGCAGTACTTC.

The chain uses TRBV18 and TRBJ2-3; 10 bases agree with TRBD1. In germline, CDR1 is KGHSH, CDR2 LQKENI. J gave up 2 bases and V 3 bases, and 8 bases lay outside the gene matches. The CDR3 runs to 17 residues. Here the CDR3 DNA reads TGTGCCAGCTCACCGACCCTGGGACAGGGGTTCACAGATACGCAGTATTTT. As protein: CASSPTLGQGFTDTQYF.

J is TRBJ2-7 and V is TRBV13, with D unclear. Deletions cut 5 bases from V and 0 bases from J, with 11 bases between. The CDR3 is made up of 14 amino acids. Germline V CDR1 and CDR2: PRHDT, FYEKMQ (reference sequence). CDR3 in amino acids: CASSQGVSSYEQYF. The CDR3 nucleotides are TGTGCCAGCAGCCAAGGAGTAAGCTCCTACGAGCAGTACTTC.

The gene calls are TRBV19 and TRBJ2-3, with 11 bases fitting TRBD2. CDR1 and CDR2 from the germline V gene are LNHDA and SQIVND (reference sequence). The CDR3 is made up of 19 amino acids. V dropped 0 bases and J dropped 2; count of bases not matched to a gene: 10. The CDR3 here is CASSIDPPIAGGLTDTQYF. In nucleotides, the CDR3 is TGTGCCAGTAGTATAGATCCCCCTATAGCGGGGGGGCTCACAGATACGCAGTATTTT. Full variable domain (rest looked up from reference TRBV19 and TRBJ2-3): DGGITQSPKYLFRKEGQNVTLSCEQNLNHDAMYWYRQDPGQGLRLIYYSQIVNDFQKGDIAEGYSVSREKKESFPLTVTSAQKNPTAFYLCASSIDPPIAGGLTDTQYFGPGTRLTVL.

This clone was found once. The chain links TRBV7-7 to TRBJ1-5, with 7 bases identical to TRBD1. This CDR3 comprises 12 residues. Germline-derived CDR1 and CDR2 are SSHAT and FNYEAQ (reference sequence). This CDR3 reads CASGTEDQPQHF. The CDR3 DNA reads TGTGCTAGCGGGACAGAGGATCAGCCCCAGCATTTT.

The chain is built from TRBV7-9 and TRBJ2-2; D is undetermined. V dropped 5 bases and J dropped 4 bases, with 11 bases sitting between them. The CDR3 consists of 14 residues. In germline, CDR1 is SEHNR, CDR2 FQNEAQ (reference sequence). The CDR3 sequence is CASSPTTGTGELFF. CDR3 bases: TGTGCCAGCAGCCCTACGACCGGCACCGGGGAGCTGTTTTTT.

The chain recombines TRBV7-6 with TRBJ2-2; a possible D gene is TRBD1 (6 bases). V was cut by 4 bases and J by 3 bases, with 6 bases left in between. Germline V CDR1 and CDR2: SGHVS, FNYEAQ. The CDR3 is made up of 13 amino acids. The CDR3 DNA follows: TGTGCCAGCAGCTACAGGGACACCGGGGAGCTGTTTTTT. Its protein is CASSYRDTGELFF.

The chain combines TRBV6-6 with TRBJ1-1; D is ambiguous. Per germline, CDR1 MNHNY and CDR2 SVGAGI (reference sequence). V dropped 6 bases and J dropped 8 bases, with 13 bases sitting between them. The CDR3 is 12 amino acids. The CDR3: CASSLGPSEAFF. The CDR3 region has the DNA TGTGCCAGCAGCCTCGGGCCTTCAGAAGCTTTCTTT.

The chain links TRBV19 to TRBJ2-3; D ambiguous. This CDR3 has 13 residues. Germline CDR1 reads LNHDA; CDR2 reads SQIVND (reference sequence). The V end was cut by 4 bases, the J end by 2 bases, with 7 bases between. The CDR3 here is CASSNINTDTQYF. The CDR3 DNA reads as TGTGCCAGTAGTAACATAAACACAGATACGCAGTATTTT. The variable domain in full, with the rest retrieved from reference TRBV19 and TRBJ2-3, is DGGITQSPKYLFRKEGQNVTLSCEQNLNHDAMYWYRQDPGQGLRLIYYSQIVNDFQKGDIAEGYSVSREKKESFPLTVTSAQKNPTAFYLCASSNINTDTQYFGPGTRLTVL.

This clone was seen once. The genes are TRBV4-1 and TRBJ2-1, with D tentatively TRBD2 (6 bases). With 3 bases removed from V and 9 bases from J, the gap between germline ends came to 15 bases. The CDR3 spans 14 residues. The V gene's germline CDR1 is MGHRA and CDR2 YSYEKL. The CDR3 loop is CASSQERAAIEQFF. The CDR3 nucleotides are TGCGCCAGCAGCCAGGAGCGGGCAGCAATTGAGCAGTTCTTC.

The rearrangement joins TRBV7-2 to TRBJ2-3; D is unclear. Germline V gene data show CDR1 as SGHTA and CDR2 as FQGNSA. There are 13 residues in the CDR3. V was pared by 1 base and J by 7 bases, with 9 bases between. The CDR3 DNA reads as TGTGCCAGCAGCTTAGGAGGCGATCATACGCAGTATTTT. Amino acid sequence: CASSLGGDHTQYF.

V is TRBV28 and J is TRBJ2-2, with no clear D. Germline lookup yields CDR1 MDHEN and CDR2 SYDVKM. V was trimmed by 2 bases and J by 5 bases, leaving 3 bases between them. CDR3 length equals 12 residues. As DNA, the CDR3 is TGTGCCAGCAGTTTAACTACCGGGGAGCTGTTTTTT. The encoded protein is CASSLTTGELFF.

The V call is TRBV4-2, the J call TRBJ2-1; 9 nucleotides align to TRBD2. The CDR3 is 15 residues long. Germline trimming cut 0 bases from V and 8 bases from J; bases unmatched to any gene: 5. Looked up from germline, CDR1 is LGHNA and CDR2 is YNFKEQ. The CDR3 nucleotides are TGTGCCAGCAGCCAAGAGCTGCGGGAGGGGGATGAGCAGTTCTTC. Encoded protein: CASSQELREGDEQFF.

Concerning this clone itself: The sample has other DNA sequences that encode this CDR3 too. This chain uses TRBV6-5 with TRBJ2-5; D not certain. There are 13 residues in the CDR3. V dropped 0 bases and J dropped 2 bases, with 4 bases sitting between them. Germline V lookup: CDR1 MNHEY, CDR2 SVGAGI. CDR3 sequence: CASSYSDQETQYF. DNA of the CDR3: TGTGCCAGCAGTTACTCCGATCAAGAGACCCAGTACTTC.

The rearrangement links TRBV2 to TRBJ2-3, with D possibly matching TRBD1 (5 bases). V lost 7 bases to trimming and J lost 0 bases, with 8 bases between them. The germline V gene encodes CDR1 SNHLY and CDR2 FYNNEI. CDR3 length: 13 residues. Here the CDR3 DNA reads TGTGCCAGCATACAGGCTAGCACAGATACGCAGTATTTT. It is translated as CASIQASTDTQYF.

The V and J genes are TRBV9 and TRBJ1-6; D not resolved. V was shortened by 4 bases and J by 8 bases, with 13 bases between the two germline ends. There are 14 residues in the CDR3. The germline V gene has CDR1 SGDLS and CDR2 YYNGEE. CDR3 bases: TGTGCCAGCAGCCCAGACCTATCGGATTCACCCCTCCACTTT. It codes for CASSPDLSDSPLHF.

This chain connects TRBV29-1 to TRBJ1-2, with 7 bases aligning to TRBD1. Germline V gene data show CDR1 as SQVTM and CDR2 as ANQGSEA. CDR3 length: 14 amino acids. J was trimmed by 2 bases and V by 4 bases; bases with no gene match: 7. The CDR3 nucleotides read TGCAGCGTTGGGATACAGGGGACGAACTATGGCTACACCTTC. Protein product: CSVGIQGTNYGYTF.

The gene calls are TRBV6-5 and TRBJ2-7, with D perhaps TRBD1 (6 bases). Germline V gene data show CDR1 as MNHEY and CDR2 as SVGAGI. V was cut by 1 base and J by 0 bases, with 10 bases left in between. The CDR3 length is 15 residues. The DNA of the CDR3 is TGTGCCAGCAGTTACTTCGGGGACAACTCCTACGAGCAGTACTTC. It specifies CASSYFGDNSYEQYF.

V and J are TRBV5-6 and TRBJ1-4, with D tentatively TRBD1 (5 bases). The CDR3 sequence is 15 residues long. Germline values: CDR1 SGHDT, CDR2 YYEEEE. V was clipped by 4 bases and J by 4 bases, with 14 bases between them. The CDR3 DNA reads TGTGCCAGCAGCCGACTAGGGGTCCTTAATGAAAAACTGTTTTTT. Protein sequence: CASSRLGVLNEKLFF. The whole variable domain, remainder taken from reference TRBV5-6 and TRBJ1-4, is DAGVTQSPTHLIKTRGQQVTLRCSPKSGHDTVSWYQQALGQGPQFIFQYYEEEERQRGNFPDRFSGHQFPNYSSELNVNALLLGDSALYLCASSRLGVLNEKLFFGSGTQLSVL.

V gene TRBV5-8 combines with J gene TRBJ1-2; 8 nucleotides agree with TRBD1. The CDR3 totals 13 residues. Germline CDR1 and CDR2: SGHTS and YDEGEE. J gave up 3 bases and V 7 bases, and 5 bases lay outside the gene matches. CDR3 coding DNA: TGTGCCAGCCCCCCGGGACAGGACTATGGCTACACCTTC. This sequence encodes CASPPGQDYGYTF.

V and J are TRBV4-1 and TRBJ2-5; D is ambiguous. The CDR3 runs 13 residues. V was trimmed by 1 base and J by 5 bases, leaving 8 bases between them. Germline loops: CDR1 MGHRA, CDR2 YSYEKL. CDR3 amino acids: CASSQVDGETQYF. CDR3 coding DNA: TGCGCCAGCAGCCAAGTTGATGGGGAGACCCAGTACTTC.

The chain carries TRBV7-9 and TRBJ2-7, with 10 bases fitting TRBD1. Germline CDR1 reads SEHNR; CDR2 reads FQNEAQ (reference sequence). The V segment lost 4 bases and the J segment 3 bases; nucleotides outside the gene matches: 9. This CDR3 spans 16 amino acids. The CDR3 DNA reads TGTGCCAGCAGCTCCGGACAGGGGGTTCCTCTCTACGAGCAGTACTTC. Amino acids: CASSSGQGVPLYEQYF.

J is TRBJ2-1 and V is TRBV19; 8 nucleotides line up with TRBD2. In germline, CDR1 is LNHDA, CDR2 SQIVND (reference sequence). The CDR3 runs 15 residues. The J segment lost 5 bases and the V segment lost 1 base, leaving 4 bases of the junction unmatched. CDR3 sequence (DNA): TGTGCCAGTAGTATAGGGCCAGCGGGGGACAATGAGCAGTTCTTC. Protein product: CASSIGPAGDNEQFF.

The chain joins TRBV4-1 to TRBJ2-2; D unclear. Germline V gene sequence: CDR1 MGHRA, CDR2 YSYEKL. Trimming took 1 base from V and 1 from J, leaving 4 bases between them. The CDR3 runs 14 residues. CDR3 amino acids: CASSQGMNTGELFF. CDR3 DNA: TGCGCCAGCAGCCAAGGCATGAACACCGGGGAGCTGTTTTTT.